This T cell receptor beta chain emerged from a study of T cells in Graves' hyperthyroidism and ophthalmopathy. Study conclusions and caveats: Before onset, by a median of around 6.1 months, the model predicted ophthalmopathy. Most thyroid clonotypes expanded above 0.001 were also detected in blood.

The CDR3 spans 16 residues. From germline, CDR1 is SNHLY and CDR2 FYNNEI. Deletions cut 4 bases from V and 0 bases from J, with 13 bases between. RNA transcripts yielded amplified TCR beta CDR3 regions. The HTBI primer set was used in a first-round RT-PCR of the TCR CDR3. A single record per CDR3 protein comes from TCRdb applying MiXCR to the multiplex PCR reads. The data show a few hundred thousand distinct CDR3 sequences, about 15% seen once. This clonotype came up many times. Its antigen is undetermined. The sequenced sample consisted of blood. The chain has TRBV2 and TRBJ1-5; D ambiguous. The sequence came from a woman aged 25 to 39 with Graves' hyperthyroidism. The CDR3 region has the DNA TGTGCCAGCAGTGTGAATAGGGCATTTAGCAATCAGCCCCAGCATTTT. This encodes CASSVNRAFSNQPQHF.